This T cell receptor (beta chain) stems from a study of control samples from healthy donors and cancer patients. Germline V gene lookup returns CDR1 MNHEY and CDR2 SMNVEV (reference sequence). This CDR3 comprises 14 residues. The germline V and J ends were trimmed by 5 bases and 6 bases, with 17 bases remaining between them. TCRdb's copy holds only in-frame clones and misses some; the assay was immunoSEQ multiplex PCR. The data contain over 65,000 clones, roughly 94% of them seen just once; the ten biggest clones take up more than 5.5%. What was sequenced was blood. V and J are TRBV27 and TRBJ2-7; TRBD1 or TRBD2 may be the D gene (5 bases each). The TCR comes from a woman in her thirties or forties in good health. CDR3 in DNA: TGTGCCAGCAGTGCCATCGATGAGGGGTTCGAGCAGTACTTC. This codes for CASSAIDEGFEQYF.